This is a list of T cell receptor beta chains from one sample in a study of molecular identifiers for immune sequencing clone quantification. TCRdb re-analysed the PCR reads in MiXCR, keeping a single row per CDR3 protein. The sample carries under 600,000 distinct CDR3 sequences, about 26% recorded once. The material sequenced was naive CD8+ T cells from blood, with Jurkat cell RNA spiked in. The origin of the receptors is a human donor in good health. Some libraries in this study had Jurkat cell RNA spiked in. CDR3s include the opening cysteine and the closing phenylalanine or tryptophan. A D gene is named only where the DNA matches it firmly. The size field is filled for only some rows; it gives once, few, many or a size class.

length	V	size	D	J	DNA	CDR3
15	TRBV9	few	TRBD2	TRBJ2-1	TGTGCCAGCAGCGTAGGCGGGAGGGTGTACAATGAGCAGTTCTTC	CASSVGGRVYNEQFF
14	TRBV19	.	.	TRBJ2-7	TGTGCCAGTAGTGCCTCCACAGGGATCTACGAGCAGTACTTC	CASSASTGIYEQYF
15	TRBV12-3/TRBV12-4	.	.	TRBJ1-1	TGTGCCAGCCGTTCTGCCCGGGGGGGGGGGGGTGAAGCTTTCTTT	CASRSARGGGGEAFF
15	TRBV19	.	TRBD1	TRBJ1-6	TGTGCCAGTAGTCTCGGACAGGGGGCTCTATCACCCCTCCACTTT	CASSLGQGALSPLHF
17	TRBV27	.	.	TRBJ1-6	TGTGCCAGCAGTTTATCGTCGGACCGAACAAATAATTCACCCCTCCACTTT	CASSLSSDRTNNSPLHF
14	TRBV28	.	.	TRBJ2-7	TGTGCCAGCAGTTTAATGTTGGGTTACTACGAGCAGTACTTC	CASSLMLGYYEQYF
14	TRBV29-1	few	TRBD2	TRBJ2-2	TGCAGCGTTGGGGAGATAGCGGGGGGCGGGGAGCTGTTTTTT	CSVGEIAGGGELFF
15	TRBV12-3/TRBV12-4	.	TRBD1	TRBJ1-4	TGTGCCAGCAGCCATGGACAGGGGCTGACTGAAAAACTGTTTTTT	CASSHGQGLTEKLFF
15	TRBV12-3/TRBV12-4	few	TRBD1	TRBJ2-7	TGTGCCAGCAGTTTGGGGACAGGGTCTTTGATCGGGCAGTACTTC	CASSLGTGSLIGQYF
13	TRBV24-1	.	TRBD1	TRBJ1-5	TGTGCCACCAGTGACGGACAGGCTCAGCCCCAGCATTTT	CATSDGQAQPQHF
14	TRBV7-9	.	.	TRBJ1-5	TGTGCCAGCAGCTATACAAATAGCAATCAGCCCCAGCATTTT	CASSYTNSNQPQHF
15	TRBV2	many	.	TRBJ1-3	TGTGCCAGCAGCACTGACGGGAGCTCTGGAAACACCATATATTTT	CASSTDGSSGNTIYF
15	TRBV20-1	few	.	TRBJ1-5	TGCAGTGCTGTTACAAGTCAAGATAGCAATCAGCCCCAGCATTTT	CSAVTSQDSNQPQHF
15	TRBV24-1	.	.	TRBJ2-1	TGTGCCACCAGTGATTCGAACAGGGCTAGGAATGAGCAGTTCTTC	CATSDSNRARNEQFF
16	TRBV7-9	few	TRBD2	TRBJ2-3	TGTGCCAGCAGCTTCCCATGGACTAGCGGGACAGATACGCAGTATTTT	CASSFPWTSGTDTQYF
13	TRBV24-1	.	.	TRBJ2-3	TGTGCCACCAGTGTCAGTAGCACAGATACGCAGTATTTT	CATSVSSTDTQYF
14	TRBV6-6	many	TRBD2	TRBJ2-3	TGTGCCAGCAGTTATGGTAGCGGGGGGGATACGCAGTATTTT	CASSYGSGGDTQYF
15	TRBV4-1	few	.	TRBJ2-1	TGCGCCAGCAGCCAAGAGACTAGCTCCTACAATGAGCAGTTCTTC	CASSQETSSYNEQFF
15	TRBV2	.	TRBD2	TRBJ2-2	TGTGCCAGCAGTGAAGGGACTAGCGGTCTCGGGGAGCTGTTTTTT	CASSEGTSGLGELFF
15	TRBV30	.	TRBD1	TRBJ1-5	TGTGCCTGGAGTACGGGACAGGGGTACGGGCAGCCCCAGCATTTT	CAWSTGQGYGQPQHF
14	TRBV7-9	few	.	TRBJ2-7	TGTGCCAGCAGCATGGCCCGGGTGGGCTACGAGCAGTACTTC	CASSMARVGYEQYF
14	TRBV13	few	.	TRBJ1-2	TGTGCCAGCAGCCCAACAACACAGGGCAATGGCTACACCTTC	CASSPTTQGNGYTF
14	TRBV20-1	few	.	TRBJ2-1	TGCAGTGCCTCGCAAGCGAACTCCTACGATGAGCAGTTCTTC	CSASQANSYDEQFF
16	TRBV7-2	many	TRBD1	TRBJ2-1	TGTGCCAGCAGCTTAGAAAACAGGGGACCCTACAATGAGCAGTTCTTC	CASSLENRGPYNEQFF
14	TRBV10-3	few	TRBD1	TRBJ1-5	TGTGCCATCGGGACAGATTATAGCAATCAGCCCCAGCATTTT	CAIGTDYSNQPQHF
15	TRBV20-1	.	TRBD1	TRBJ2-1	TGCAGTGCTAGTGAGGACAGGGCCCCCTACAATGAGCAGTCCTTC	CSASEDRAPYNEQSF
20	TRBV7-9	few	TRBD2	TRBJ2-3	TGTGCCAGCACCGCCTATACCGTAGGAGGCCTAGCGGGAGGGGAAGATACGCAGTATTTT	CASTAYTVGGLAGGEDTQYF
19	TRBV4-2	few	.	TRBJ1-5	TGTGCCAGCAGCCAAGATAGGGCGGGAGGAACCTATAGCAATCAGCCCCAGCATTTT	CASSQDRAGGTYSNQPQHF
16	TRBV4-3	.	.	TRBJ2-7	TGCGCCAGCAGCCAAGATGTAGGCGGAAGCTCCTACGAGCAGTACTTC	CASSQDVGGSSYEQYF
13	TRBV29-1	many	.	TRBJ2-7	TGCAGCGTTGGGGCCCGAGGGTCCTACGAGCAGTACTTC	CSVGARGSYEQYF
15	TRBV12-3/TRBV12-4	many	TRBD2	TRBJ2-3	TGTGCCAGCAGTTGGTCTAGCGGGAGGCCGGATACGCAGTATTTT	CASSWSSGRPDTQYF
16	TRBV19	.	TRBD2	TRBJ2-3	TGTGCCAGTAGTATTTGGGGTAGCGGGGACACAGATACGCAGTATTTT	CASSIWGSGDTDTQYF
19	TRBV4-3	.	TRBD2	TRBJ2-3	TGCGCCAGCAGCCAAGCTAGCCCACTAGCGGGGGGTGGCACAGATACGCAGTATTTT	CASSQASPLAGGGTDTQYF
15	TRBV20-1	.	TRBD2	TRBJ2-1	TGCAGTGCTAGGGAACTAGCGGGAGTAGATAATGAGCAGTTCTTC	CSARELAGVDNEQFF
17	TRBV6-5	.	.	TRBJ2-3	TGTGCCAGCAGTTGCCACATTGCCCTGTCTAGCACAGATACGCAGTATTTT	CASSCHIALSSTDTQYF
14	TRBV3-2	.	.	TRBJ2-2	TGTGCCAGCATTTCATTTGTATTGGACGGGGAGCTGTTTTTT	CASISFVLDGELFF
15	TRBV14	few	.	TRBJ2-7	TGTGCCAGCAGCCCATATAAACTAGGGGGTTACGAGCAGTACTTC	CASSPYKLGGYEQYF
14	TRBV24-1	few	.	TRBJ2-2	TGTGCCACCAGTGATTTTGGCGTTTCTGGGGAGCTGTTTTTT	CATSDFGVSGELFF
13	TRBV19	.	.	TRBJ2-7	TGTGCCAGTAGTAGCCCCACTCACTACGAGCAGTACTTC	CASSSPTHYEQYF
17	TRBV7-9	.	TRBD1	TRBJ1-4	TGTGCCAGCAGCTTAGTTTCCAAGGGGGCGGCTAATGAAAAACTGTTTTTT	CASSLVSKGAANEKLFF
15	TRBV6-6	.	TRBD1	TRBJ2-7	TGTGCCAGCAGTCCCCCGGGACAGGGGTACGGCGAGCAGTACTTC	CASSPPGQGYGEQYF
16	TRBV5-1	.	.	TRBJ2-1	TGCGCCAGCAGCTTGCGGAGGGAGGACTATTACAATGAGCAGTTCTTC	CASSLRREDYYNEQFF
16	TRBV2	few	.	TRBJ2-7	TGTGCCAGCAGTAATCCCAAGCGGGCGAGCTCCTACGAGCAGTACTTC	CASSNPKRASSYEQYF
16	TRBV5-1	many	TRBD1	TRBJ2-3	TGCGCCAGCAGCTTGGGGACAGGGGGCAGCACAGATACGCAGTATTTT	CASSLGTGGSTDTQYF
16	TRBV12-3/TRBV12-4	.	TRBD1	TRBJ2-2	TGTGCCACCAGCCCGTACCGGGACAGGGGCACCGGGGAGCTGTTTTTT	CATSPYRDRGTGELFF
15	TRBV4-1	few	TRBD2	TRBJ2-7	TGCGCCAGCAGCAAAGGGACTAGCGGGAGGGCCGAGCAGTACTTC	CASSKGTSGRAEQYF
17	TRBV2	many	TRBD2	TRBJ2-3	TGTGCCAGCAGTGGACGACTAGCGGGGGAATCCACAGATACGCAGTATTTT	CASSGRLAGESTDTQYF
15	TRBV29-1	many	.	TRBJ1-2	TGCAGCGTCGACCAGACCCCTCCCCGGCCCTATGGCTACACCTTC	CSVDQTPPRPYGYTF
12	TRBV7-6	few	.	TRBJ2-3	TGTGCCTGCAGTTATACCACAGATACGCAGTATTTT	CACSYTTDTQYF
15	TRBV7-2	.	.	TRBJ2-3	TGTGCCAGCAGCTTAGATCCCCCCAGCCCAGCTACGCAGTATTTT	CASSLDPPSPATQYF
14	TRBV3-1	.	TRBD2	TRBJ2-7	TGTGCCAGCAGCACTATAGCGGGGCCCTACGAGCAGTACTTC	CASSTIAGPYEQYF